This TCR beta chain was found in a study of cytomegalovirus exposure and HLA in healthy donors (dated by TCRdb to 2016 to 2017). In the study overall: An earlier analysis of approximately 640 of the donors reported 250 to 300 Gb of sequence data and approximately 110 million unique TCR beta sequences from about 179 million T cells. Rather than drawing on any new phenotypic data, the later analysis identified candidate immune exposures from TCR beta sequences and the way those sequences occurred across donors. The genetic ancestry cluster associated with self-reported Caucasian donors included about 84% of the 300 to 450 genotyped donors. Typing coverage varied by locus: roughly 629-640 donors for A, B, C, DRB1 and DQB1; 500 to 550 for DQA1; more than 600 for DPA1; under 490 for DPB1. Among roughly 400 genotyped donors of the cohort, an average of roughly 230,000 unique TCR beta nucleotide sequences was sequenced per donor, of which approximately 18% were non-productive. Roughly 310 gigabases of sequencing data and 80 million or so unique TCR sequences were included in an early release covering 550 to 800 HLA-typed donors. A later genetic analysis took genome-wide SNP genotypes for about three fifths of the roughly 700 donors and used that subset as a discovery cohort. To decide whether each TCR beta V gene segment behaved as functional or pseudogenic, an earlier analysis of some 580 of the donors relied on high-throughput TCR beta sequencing. High-throughput TCR immunosequencing, statistical association of individual TCRs with disease status, and machine learning were combined to predict cytomegalovirus infection status. Several DR-DQ haplotypes were treated as single units for association and clustering because of strong linkage in the cohort. Class I and class II HLA loci were covered by the typing at four-digit resolution. A later analysis re-examined previously published TCR beta repertoires from about 700 donors and added high-resolution HLA genotyping to investigate patterns of TCR occurrence. All discovery cohort repertoires had been generated on a single sequencing platform. The T cell repertoires of around 670 subjects were profiled by immunosequencing and related to cytomegalovirus serostatus. A separate validation cohort of roughly 130 different subjects was used in addition to the roughly 700-subject first cohort. Donor age, sex, ethnicity and CMV serostatus were compiled together with the repertoire data. The aim of the study was to test whether cataloging public T cell receptors could identify signatures of past pathogen exposure. What the study reported, not specific to this receptor: Sequencing depth was assumed to be roughly uniform across donors in the presence/absence analyses, though that assumption may not hold. The classifier was reported to diagnose cytomegalovirus status with high specificity and sensitivity in both the original cohort and the validation cohort. It was suggested by the authors that the approach could potentially be generalized to other disease states and immunological phenotypes. Because HLA typing was missing for some donors at each locus, association tests included only the typed subset. CMV serostatus was the only immune exposure information available for the cohort. A few of the identified cytomegalovirus-associated TCR beta chains were confirmed in vitro to be specific for cytomegalovirus antigens. According to a later analysis, parvovirus B19, influenza, CMV and Epstein-Barr virus appeared linked to several top co-occurrence clusters. A further reported finding was that TCR beta sequences accurately predicted the HLA-A and HLA-B alleles for most subjects in the first cohort. Only TCR beta chains were sequenced in this cohort, and the absence of alpha or paired-chain data limited detectable features. In a later genetic analysis, fewer N-insertions in productive TCRs were reported among donors in an Asian-associated ancestry cluster than the 666-donor mean. The study listed 150 to 200 TCR beta chains as associated with cytomegalovirus. Specific HLA alleles were associated with 15,000 to 20,000 TCR beta sequences at a false discovery rate of 0.05 in a later analysis. Over 15 rarely observed V segments, including chromosome 9 orphons, were excluded from the earlier analysis of just under 600 of the donors because counts were too low. In a later analysis, HLA-associated TCR beta chains were found to be more clonally expanded and to have lower generation probabilities than equally common non-associated chains. Broadly in line with IMGT annotations, most TCR beta V segments showed up in productive rearrangements about 87% or about 30% of the time in an earlier analysis of around 600 of the donors. In a later analysis, TCR association rates were found to vary across HLA loci, with the most associated TCRs seen for DRB1 alleles and the fewest for HLA-C alleles. In a later genetic analysis, a missense DCLRE1C variant was associated with V-gene and J-gene trimming of TCR beta chains, and the association was replicated in an independent cohort. In a later analysis, most CMV-associated TCR beta chains were found to appear HLA-restricted, with HLA associations seemingly driven largely by CMV exposure. Assigning TCR associations to individual alleles was difficult when HLA alleles, especially DR and DQ, strongly co-occurred. Linkage disequilibrium might explain the correlated functional status among segregating V segments, but an unknown experimental factor could not be excluded. Most TCR sequences were observed very rarely across donors, whereas some public TCRs were present in many individuals. A cluster of highly shared sequence variants was judged likely to be a technical artifact of the sequencing pipeline.

Libraries were made using the immunoSEQ multiplex PCR assay. A mixture of 60 forward primers for TCR Vbeta segments and 13 reverse primers for TCR Jbeta segments was used in the multiplex PCR. A multiplex PCR assay on genomic DNA amplified the CDR3 region of rearranged TCR beta genes. Amplified TCR beta libraries were sequenced as 87-base-pair reads on the Illumina HiSeq System. As for the authors' bioinformatics: A later analysis counted about 82 million unique TCR beta chains across the 640 or so repertoires, and approximately 11 million of these chains were shared by at least two donors. Raw reads were error-corrected and collapsed into unique sequences by a nearest-neighbor algorithm in which closely related sequences were merged to remove PCR and sequencing errors. CDR3 sequences were aligned to IMGT reference sequences to assign V, D and J gene segments. Each retained sequence needed at least a six-nucleotide match to both a V gene segment and a J gene segment. A rearrangement was called productive if the CDR3 had no stop codons and remained in frame with V and J, and every other rearrangement was called non-productive. CDR3 was defined according to IMGT convention as the region running from the second conserved V-encoded cysteine to the conserved J-encoded phenylalanine. The earlier analysis of about 500 of the donors excluded sequences that lacked an unambiguous match to a single V gene segment. In an earlier analysis of almost 600 of the donors, a V segment was called functional when productive rearrangements were above 56.7%, and segregating when the standard deviation between donors exceeded 5%. A statistical classification framework was built for diagnosing cytomegalovirus status from the catalog of TCR beta chain sequences. In a later analysis, TCR nucleotide sequences were compared against IMGT/GENE-DB human TR gene sequences so that V and J genes could be assigned. In a later analysis, CDR3 sequences and most-parsimonious VDJ recombination scenarios were assigned using the TCRdist pipeline. A later analysis defined each TCR beta chain by its CDR3 amino acid sequence plus V-gene family, and excluded reads lacking a unique V-gene family. To address suspected cross-contamination and a sequencing artifact, a later analysis removed 592 highly shared, low-generation-probability nucleotide sequences. In a later analysis, a clonal expansion index was calculated for each public chain from normalized within-repertoire ranks of inferred template counts. In a later analysis, generation probabilities were computed using a VDJ recombination model fitted to out-of-frame rearrangements, and the results were checked against IGoR. Hypergeometric tests were used in a later analysis to score TCR-TCR, TCR-HLA and TCR-CMV co-occurrence, with a repertoire-size bias correction applied to the TCR pairs. In a later analysis, false discovery rates were estimated by permuting HLA or CMV assignments 20 times. A later analysis grouped co-occurring TCRs with DBSCAN, adding TCRdist sequence similarity when clustering within HLA-allele-positive subsets. Co-occurrence clustering excluded repertoires with fewer than 30,000 or more than 120,000 public chains, plus five with anomalous nucleotide sharing. TCRdb holds this immuneACCESS table with in-frame rearrangements only. Some clones are missing; in checked studies, unresolved V genes explain under half, and the rest has no known cause. Clone size and the V and J calls come from that table; the DNA yielded D and trimming. The table for this sample lists over 100,000 clones. The top ten constitute around 1.6% of the sample.

A word on this clone: Its antigen is not yet known.

The cohort consisted of 650 to 700 healthy bone marrow donors. Cohort members were all nominally healthy when sampled, although unrecorded immune exposures were likely present. The donor was CMV seropositive and was included in the group of 250 to 350 seropositive cohort members. Every donor gave a peripheral blood sample, and the peripheral blood mononuclear cells from that sample were used for TCR beta sequencing. The Qiagen DNeasy Blood Extraction Kit was used to extract genomic DNA from the blood cell samples. Source material: PBMCs. The receptor was isolated from a woman between 40 and 50 years old in good health and CMV-seropositive.

In nucleotide form, the sequence is TGCGCCAGCAGCTTGGAGGACAGGGGAGCAGATACGCAGTATTTT. It translates as CASSLEDRGADTQYF. The chain couples TRBV5-1 to TRBJ2-3, with 9 bases matching TRBD1. V loses 0 bases at its end and J loses 4 bases; junction bases beyond the gene matches: 3. From cysteine to phenylalanine, the CDR3 is 15 amino acids long. The sequence is cut down to CDR3 DNA, 45 bases in frame from base 1. Based on the germline V gene, the CDR1 and CDR2 sequences are SGHRS and YFSETQ.